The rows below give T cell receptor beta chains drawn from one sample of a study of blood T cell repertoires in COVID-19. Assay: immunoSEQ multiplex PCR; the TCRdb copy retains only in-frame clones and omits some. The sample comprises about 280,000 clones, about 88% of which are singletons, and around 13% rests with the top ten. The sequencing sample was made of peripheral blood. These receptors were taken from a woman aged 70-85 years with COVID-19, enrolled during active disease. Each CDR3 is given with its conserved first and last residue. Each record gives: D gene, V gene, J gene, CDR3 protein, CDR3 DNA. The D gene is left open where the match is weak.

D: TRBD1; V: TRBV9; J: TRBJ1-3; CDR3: CASSVGQAFSGNTIYF; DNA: TGTGCCAGCAGCGTTGGACAGGCTTTCTCTGGAAACACCATATATTTT
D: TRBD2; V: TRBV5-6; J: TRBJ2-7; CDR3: CASSLAASGGNQYF; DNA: TGTGCCAGCAGCTTGGCCGCTAGCGGGGGAAATCAGTACTTC
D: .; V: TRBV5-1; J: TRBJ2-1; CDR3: CASTKYNEQFF; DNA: TGCGCCAGCACTAAATACAATGAGCAGTTCTTC
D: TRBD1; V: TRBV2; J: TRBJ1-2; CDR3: CASTDRAGYTF; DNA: TGTGCCAGCACCGACAGGGCGGGCTACACCTTC
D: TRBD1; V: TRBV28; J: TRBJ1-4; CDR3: CASRDPGQKNEKLFF; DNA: TGTGCCAGCAGGGATCCGGGACAGAAGAATGAAAAACTGTTTTTT
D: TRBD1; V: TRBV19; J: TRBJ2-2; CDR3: CASSVQGATGELFF; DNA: TGTGCCAGTAGTGTCCAGGGGGCGACCGGGGAGCTGTTTTTT
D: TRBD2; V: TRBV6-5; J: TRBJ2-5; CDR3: CASSSPWGGETQYF; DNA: TGTGCCAGCAGTTCCCCTTGGGGGGGAGAGACCCAGTACTTC
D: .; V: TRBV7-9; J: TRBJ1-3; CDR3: CASSRDFSGNTIYF; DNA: TGTGCCAGCAGCCGGGATTTCTCTGGAAACACCATATATTTT
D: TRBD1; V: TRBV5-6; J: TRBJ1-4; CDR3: CASSLEGGLATNEKLFF; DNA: TGTGCCAGCAGCTTGGAAGGGGGCCTTGCAACTAATGAAAAACTGTTTTTT
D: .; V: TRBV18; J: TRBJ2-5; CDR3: CASSPPLQETQYF; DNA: TGTGCCAGCTCACCACCGCTACAAGAGACCCAGTACTTC